Each of the 24 T cell receptor beta chains below was sequenced from the same sample in a study of vaccination and CD4 T cells after COVID-19. Sequenced with the Oncomine TCR Beta short-read assay was DNA taken from cultured CD4+ T cells. Each CDR3 protein is one row after TCRdb ran MiXCR on the PCR reads. The table has some 15,000 distinct CDR3 sequences, 40% to 65% seen once. These receptors have no known antigen. The treatment denotes: approximately nine-day PBMC culture with coronavirus spike peptide pools or control peptides (ViraFEST assay). Source material: CD4+ T cells from blood, cultured in vitro. All receptors derive from a human donor who had recovered from COVID-19.

This rearrangement joins TRBV27 to TRBJ2-4, with 8 bases matching TRBD1. In germline, CDR1 is MNHEY, CDR2 SMNVEV (reference sequence). V lost 6 bases to trimming and J lost 0 bases; unmatched junction nucleotides: 10. This CDR3 is 17 amino acids long. The CDR3: CASSPGQAILAKNIQYF. Written as DNA, the CDR3 is TGTGCCAGCAGCCCGGGACAGGCAATTCTAGCCAAAAACATTCAGTACTTC.

By its share, this clonotype is large (0.1 to 1%). The chain is built from TRBV20-1 and TRBJ1-2, with a tentative D call TRBD1 (6 bases). This CDR3 contains 14 residues. Trimming left V 3 bases short and J 0 bases short, with 11 bases between. The germline V gene has CDR1 DFQATT and CDR2 SNEGSKA (reference sequence). The CDR3 bases are TGCAGTGCTAGTGTCGGACAGCCTAACTATGGCTACACCTTC. The encoded protein is CSASVGQPNYGYTF.

This chain links TRBV18 with TRBJ1-2; TRBD1 aligns across 8 bases. Germline trimming cut 2 bases from V and 7 bases from J; bases unmatched to any gene: 6. The CDR3 runs to 14 residues. In germline, CDR1 is KGHSH, CDR2 LQKENI. The CDR3 region is CASSPETGEVGYTF. The DNA of the CDR3 is TGTGCCAGCTCACCAGAGACAGGGGAAGTTGGCTACACCTTC.

The chain uses TRBV27 and TRBJ1-1, with 9 nucleotides matching TRBD1. This CDR3 has 15 amino acids. Germline trimming cut 3 bases from V and 2 bases from J; bases unmatched to any gene: 4. Germline loops: CDR1 MNHEY, CDR2 SMNVEV (reference sequence). The CDR3 coding sequence is TGTGCCAGCAGTTTCGGACAGGGGACCAACACTGAAGCTTTCTTT. This translates into CASSFGQGTNTEAFF.

This chain uses TRBV19 with TRBJ1-2; no clear D gene. Germline-derived CDR1 and CDR2 are LNHDA and SQIVND (reference sequence). The CDR3 totals 14 residues. Trimming removed 4 bases from V and 4 bases from J, with 13 bases in between. Written as DNA, the CDR3 is TGTGCCAGTAGTACCTCCCGCCCCCTCTATGGCTACACCTTC. Protein sequence: CASSTSRPLYGYTF.

In its sample, this clonotype was seen a few times. The chain couples TRBV5-4 to TRBJ2-1; the D is unclear. The germline V gene encodes CDR1 SGHNT and CDR2 YYREEE (reference sequence). CDR3 size: 13 residues. V lost 0 bases and J 4 bases, leaving 5 bases between the germline ends. CDR3 amino acids: CASSLAPYNEQFF. DNA of the CDR3: TGTGCCAGCAGCTTGGCCCCTTACAATGAGCAGTTCTTC.

This clonotype was counted between two and nine times. V and J are TRBV20-1 and TRBJ1-6; D perhaps matches TRBD1 (5 bases). The CDR3 covers 13 residues. The V and J ends lost 3 bases and 4 bases respectively, with 7 bases between them. Looked up from germline, CDR1 is DFQATT and CDR2 is SNEGSKA (reference sequence). CDR3 residues: CSARGLYNSPLHF. The CDR3 DNA reads TGCAGTGCTAGGGGACTTTATAATTCACCCCTCCACTTT.

The V gene is TRBV7-2, the J gene TRBJ2-7; 12 bases match TRBD2. This CDR3 has 16 residues. The germline V gene encodes CDR1 SGHTA and CDR2 FQGNSA. The ends lost 5 bases at V and 5 bases at J; junction bases unmatched: 10. The CDR3 DNA is TGTGCCAGCAGCCCCCGACTAGCGGGAGAAGGCGACGAGCAGTACTTC. It codes for CASSPRLAGEGDEQYF.

This clonotype was recorded a few times. The chain has TRBV11-2 and TRBJ1-2, with 8 bases aligning to TRBD1. The CDR3 runs to 14 residues. The germline CDR1 and CDR2 sequences are SGHAT and FQNNGV. V was pared by 4 bases and J by 4 bases, with 5 bases of the junction left unmatched. This CDR3 is CASSSRDRSYGYTF. CDR3 coding DNA: TGTGCCAGCAGCTCCCGGGACAGGTCCTATGGCTACACCTTC. The full variable domain, rest sourced from reference TRBV11-2 and TRBJ1-2, is EAGVAQSPRYKIIEKRQSVAFWCNPISGHATLYWYQQILGQGPKLLIQFQNNGVVDDSQLPKDRFSAERLKGVDSTLKIQPAKLEDSAVYLCASSSRDRSYGYTFGSGTRLTVV.

CDR3 nucleotides: TGTGCCAGCAGCGCAGGGGGTGACTATGGCTACACCTTC. Translated: CASSAGGDYGYTF. The V call is TRBV28, the J call TRBJ1-2; 7 bases match TRBD1. V dropped 6 bases and J dropped 3; count of bases not matched to a gene: 4. This CDR3 has 13 amino acids. Germline values: CDR1 MDHEN, CDR2 SYDVKM.

This clonotype was seen a handful of times. This chain connects TRBV6-1 to TRBJ1-5, with D possibly TRBD1 on 5 matching bases. CDR3 size: 16 residues. Germline-derived CDR1 and CDR2 are MNHNS and SASEGT. V dropped 1 base and J dropped 1 base, with 11 bases sitting between them. The CDR3 spells CASSEEAGLSNQPQHF. The CDR3, as DNA: TGTGCCAGCAGTGAAGAGGCAGGGTTGAGCAATCAGCCCCAGCATTTT.

V usage is TRBV11-2 and J usage is TRBJ2-7, with TRBD2 matching over 12 bases. The CDR3 length is 18 residues. Germline V CDR1 and CDR2: SGHAT, FQNNGV. V was pared by 5 bases and J by 7 bases, with 18 bases of the junction left unmatched. As DNA, the CDR3 is TGTGCCAGCAGCCCAAAACTCAGACTAGCGGGAGCCTCAAGGGAGCAGTACTTC. The encoded protein is CASSPKLRLAGASREQYF.

This chain connects TRBV10-3 to TRBJ2-1; D ambiguous. Trimming cost V 3 bases and J 0 bases, with 9 bases left between them. Germline CDR1 and CDR2: ENHRY and SYGVKD. The CDR3 has 15 amino acids. CDR3 protein: CAISESRGSYNEQFF. The CDR3 DNA follows: TGTGCCATCAGTGAATCCCGAGGCTCCTACAATGAGCAGTTCTTC.

The genes are TRBV11-2 and TRBJ2-3, with D maybe TRBD2 (5 bases). V gave up 4 bases and J gave up 4 bases, with 15 bases separating them. The CDR3 runs 15 residues. Per the germline V gene, CDR1 is SGHAT and CDR2 is FQNNGV. The CDR3 region is CASSSGSVSADTQYF. Written as DNA, the CDR3 is TGTGCCAGCAGCTCGGGTAGCGTGTCGGCAGATACGCAGTATTTT.

The table lists this clonotype with a few counts. The genes are TRBV7-2 and TRBJ1-5; D is uncertain. Germline V CDR1 and CDR2: SGHTA, FQGNSA. V lost 3 bases to trimming and J lost 1 base, with 16 bases between them. CDR3 length equals 17 residues. The CDR3 sequence: CASSFGVVGGSNQPQHF. The CDR3 DNA reads as TGTGCCAGCAGCTTTGGGGTTGTGGGCGGGAGCAATCAGCCCCAGCATTTT.

The rearrangement joins TRBV25-1 to TRBJ1-1; 8 bases agree with TRBD1. V shed 3 bases and J 5 bases; nucleotides not matched to a gene: 14. The V gene's germline CDR1 is MGHDK and CDR2 SYGVNS. This CDR3 comprises 17 residues. CDR3: CASSEWNGQGGGTEAFF. In DNA, the CDR3 is TGTGCCAGCAGTGAGTGGAACGGACAGGGCGGTGGGACTGAAGCTTTCTTT.

The J gene is TRBJ1-2, the V gene TRBV4-1, with 7 bases lining up with TRBD1. V dropped 0 bases and J dropped 7; count of bases not matched to a gene: 2. CDR1 is MGHRA and CDR2 is YSYEKL in the germline V gene. CDR3 length equals 13 residues. CDR3 protein: CASSQERGLGYTF. The CDR3 bases are TGCGCCAGCAGCCAAGAAAGGGGGCTTGGCTACACCTTC.

The chain combines TRBV6-1 with TRBJ2-1; 8 positions match TRBD1. The CDR3 length is 17 residues. Germline CDR1 reads MNHNS; CDR2 reads SASEGT. Germline trimming cut 4 bases from V and 4 bases from J; bases unmatched to any gene: 12. CDR3 in DNA: TGTGCCAGCAGTGGTGGACCCGGACAGGGTAGTTACAATGAGCAGTTCTTC. It encodes CASSGGPGQGSYNEQFF.

The chain employs TRBV20-1 and TRBJ1-5; D call uncertain. Trimming left V 3 bases short and J 2 bases short, with 17 bases between. The CDR3 is made up of 16 amino acids. Germline CDR1 and CDR2: DFQATT and SNEGSKA (reference sequence). DNA for the CDR3: TGCAGTGCTAGGGACCCCACGCGGTTAGGCAATCAGCCCCAGCATTTT. Translated: CSARDPTRLGNQPQHF.

V usage is TRBV19 and J usage is TRBJ2-2; the D is unclear. Germline V gene data show CDR1 as LNHDA and CDR2 as SQIVND (reference sequence). The CDR3 has 15 amino acids. V was clipped by 6 bases and J by 0 bases, with 11 bases between them. Here the CDR3 reads CASSSPGANTGELFF. The DNA for the CDR3 is TGTGCCAGTAGCTCTCCTGGTGCGAACACCGGGGAGCTGTTTTTT.

This clonotype is medium-sized by share. The V gene is TRBV5-1, the J gene TRBJ2-5, with 9 bases that match TRBD1. This CDR3 has 15 amino acids. Germline CDR1 is SGHRS and CDR2 is YFSETQ. V gave up 2 bases and J gave up 2 bases; unmatched junction bases: 4. The CDR3 nucleotides read TGCGCCAGCAGCTTAGGACAGGGGTTTCAAGAGACCCAGTACTTC. Amino acid sequence: CASSLGQGFQETQYF.

The chain carries TRBV10-2 and TRBJ1-5; D may be TRBD1 (6 bases). CDR3 length: 14 amino acids. CDR1 and CDR2 from the germline V gene are WSHSY and SAAADI. V gave up 8 bases and J gave up 4 bases, with 15 bases separating them. CDR3 amino acids: CASGGGAANQPQHF. The CDR3 DNA sequence: TGCGCCAGCGGGGGGGGGGCAGCAAATCAGCCCCAGCATTTT.

The rearrangement links TRBV7-3 to TRBJ2-5, with 11 bases that match TRBD2. This CDR3 is 15 amino acids long. Per the germline V gene, CDR1 is SGHTA and CDR2 is FQGTGA. The trim removed 3 bases at V and 4 bases at J, leaving 4 bases unmatched. CDR3 region: CASSLFGTSGETQYF. The DNA for the CDR3 is TGTGCCAGCAGCTTGTTTGGGACTAGCGGAGAGACCCAGTACTTC. The full variable domain, with the rest looked up from reference TRBV7-3 and TRBJ2-5, is GAGVSQTPSNKVTEKGKYVELRCDPISGHTALYWYRQSLGQGPEFLIYFQGTGAADDSGLPNDRFFAVRPEGSVSTLKIQRTERGDSAVYLCASSLFGTSGETQYFGPGTRLLVL.

J is TRBJ1-2 and V is TRBV18, with unresolved D. The CDR3 is 13 residues long. In germline, CDR1 is KGHSH, CDR2 LQKENI. Deletions cut 2 bases from V and 6 bases from J, with 10 bases between. DNA for the CDR3: TGTGCCAGCTCACCAGCAGCTATGGATGGCTACACCTTC. It translates to CASSPAAMDGYTF. Looking up the rest from reference TRBV18 and TRBJ1-2 gives the full variable domain: NAGVMQNPRHLVRRRGQEARLRCSPMKGHSHVYWYRQLPEEGLKFMVYLQKENIIDESGMPKERFSAEFPKEGPSILRIQQVVRGDSAAYFCASSPAAMDGYTFGSGTRLTVV.